These T cell receptor beta chains were read from a single sample in a study of shared T cell receptors in the human thymus. Some clones are missing from TCRdb's copy, which holds only in-frame ones; the method was immunoSEQ multiplex PCR. This sample has 65,000 to 70,000 clones, with nearly 95% found just once. Sequencing was done on a sample of thymocytes. Receptor source: a human donor. Both conserved end residues are part of each CDR3. Fields, in order: J gene, D gene, V gene, clone size, CDR3 protein, CDR3 DNA. D genes are given only for firm matches. Rows give clone size only sometimes, using once, few, many, or a class for an expanded clone.

J: TRBJ2-6
D: .
V: TRBV4-1
size: .
CDR3: CASSRWVALSGANVLTF
DNA: TGCGCCAGCAGCCGGTGGGTCGCGCTTTCTGGGGCCAACGTCCTGACTTTC

J: TRBJ2-3
D: TRBD2
V: TRBV4-3
size: .
CDR3: CASSQGGRRPSGGAETDTQYF
DNA: TGCGCCAGCAGCCAAGGAGGCAGGAGACCTAGCGGGGGGGCGGAGACAGATACGCAGTATTTT

J: TRBJ1-2
D: TRBD1
V: TRBV7-9
size: .
CDR3: CASSPTTGQGQGYTF
DNA: TGTGCCAGCAGCCCTACTACGGGACAGGGGCAAGGCTACACCTTC

J: TRBJ2-1
D: .
V: TRBV4-3
size: .
CDR3: CASSQGQMNNEQFF
DNA: TGCGCCAGCAGCCAAGGACAGATGAACAATGAGCAGTTCTTC

J: TRBJ2-3
D: .
V: TRBV4-1
size: .
CDR3: CASSPPAGQLTDTQYF
DNA: TGCGCCAGCAGCCCGCCCGCGGGACAGCTCACAGATACGCAGTATTTT

J: TRBJ1-2
D: .
V: TRBV29-1
size: .
CDR3: CSARGVPGYGYTF
DNA: TGCAGCGCGAGAGGAGTTCCCGGATATGGCTACACCTTC

J: TRBJ1-2
D: .
V: TRBV28
size: .
CDR3: CASVYGGDTYGYTF
DNA: TGTGCCAGCGTGTATGGTGGGGATACCTATGGCTACACCTTC

J: TRBJ1-2
D: .
V: TRBV4-3
size: .
CDR3: CASSPPDSRPYGYTF
DNA: TGCGCCAGCAGCCCCCCAGACAGTCGCCCTTATGGCTACACCTTC

J: TRBJ2-2
D: .
V: TRBV18
size: once
CDR3: CASSGSLF
DNA: TGTGCCAGCTCAGGGAGCCTTTTT

J: TRBJ1-1
D: TRBD1
V: TRBV19
size: .
CDR3: CASSIAGSGGNTEAFF
DNA: TGTGCCAGTAGTATAGCGGGGTCAGGGGGGAACACTGAAGCTTTCTTT

J: TRBJ2-3
D: .
V: TRBV6-1
size: .
CDR3: CASSEGGPFGSDTQYF
DNA: TGTGCCAGCAGTGAAGGAGGGCCTTTTGGGTCAGATACGCAGTATTTT

J: TRBJ2-1
D: .
V: TRBV5-6
size: .
CDR3: CASSRHITGPRNNEQFF
DNA: TGTGCCAGCAGCCGTCATATCACCGGGCCGCGGAACAATGAGCAGTTCTTC

J: TRBJ2-7
D: TRBD2
V: TRBV7-8
size: .
CDR3: CASSPQILITSGVTYEQYF
DNA: TGTGCCAGCAGCCCACAAATTCTTATTACTAGCGGGGTGACCTACGAGCAGTACTTC

J: TRBJ2-2
D: .
V: TRBV4-3
size: .
CDR3: CASSHEPGMGVTGELFF
DNA: TGCGCCAGCAGCCATGAACCAGGGATGGGAGTAACCGGGGAGCTGTTTTTT

J: TRBJ2-1
D: .
V: TRBV14
size: .
CDR3: CASSQDELSRVPYNEQFF
DNA: TGTGCCAGCAGCCAAGATGAGCTGTCTAGGGTGCCCTACAATGAGCAGTTCTTC

J: TRBJ1-1
D: .
V: TRBV6-6
size: .
CDR3: CASSSRTVTAFF
DNA: TGTGCCAGCAGTTCACGGACAGTTACGGCTTTCTTT

J: TRBJ2-3
D: .
V: TRBV27
size: .
CDR3: CASSLSPKQGRGLDTQYF
DNA: TGTGCCAGCAGTTTATCCCCCAAACAGGGGCGGGGGTTAGATACGCAGTATTTT

J: TRBJ2-7
D: .
V: TRBV5-1
size: .
CDR3: CASSPPRGYSRYEQYF
DNA: TGCGCCAGCAGCCCCCCCAGGGGCTACTCGAGGTACGAGCAGTACTTC

J: TRBJ2-1
D: TRBD1
V: TRBV7-9
size: .
CDR3: CASSLLGYRGRDNEQFF
DNA: TGTGCCAGCAGCTTACTCGGGTACAGGGGGCGCGACAATGAGCAGTTCTTC

J: TRBJ2-7
D: TRBD1
V: TRBV9
size: .
CDR3: CASSEGQGVVSEQYF
DNA: TGTGCCAGCAGCGAGGGACAGGGAGTGGTGTCCGAGCAGTACTTC

J: TRBJ2-3
D: TRBD2
V: TRBV12-5
size: .
CDR3: CASGLKAGVGLDTQYF
DNA: TGTGCTAGTGGTTTGAAGGCGGGGGTAGGTCTGGATACGCAGTATTTT

J: TRBJ2-1
D: TRBD2
V: TRBV2
size: once
CDR3: CASRTSGRNNEQFF
DNA: TGTGCCAGCAGAACTAGCGGGAGGAACAATGAGCAGTTCTTC

J: TRBJ1-3
D: .
V: TRBV14
size: .
CDR3: CASSQERYPSGGVISGNTIYF
DNA: TGTGCCAGCAGCCAAGAAAGGTACCCCTCGGGGGGGGTGATCTCTGGAAACACCATATATTTT

J: TRBJ2-3
D: TRBD2
V: TRBV10-1
size: .
CDR3: CASSAFTGLAVPQGTQYF
DNA: TGCGCCAGCAGTGCATTCACGGGACTAGCGGTCCCTCAGGGTACGCAGTATTTT

J: TRBJ2-5
D: TRBD1
V: TRBV9
size: .
CDR3: CASSKGGAETQYF
DNA: TGTGCCAGCAGCAAAGGGGGCGCAGAGACCCAGTACTTC

J: TRBJ1-2
D: .
V: TRBV4-3
size: .
CDR3: CASSQVQLGRNISNYGYTF
DNA: TGCGCCAGCAGCCAAGTTCAGTTAGGACGGAACATTTCTAACTATGGCTACACCTTC

J: TRBJ2-7
D: .
V: TRBV4-1
size: few
CDR3: CASSQDKLYEQYF
DNA: TGCGCCAGCAGCCAAGACAAGTTATACGAGCAGTACTTC

J: TRBJ1-4
D: .
V: TRBV12-5
size: .
CDR3: CASGHPWERGNEKLFF
DNA: TGTGCTAGTGGTCACCCCTGGGAGAGGGGGAATGAAAAACTGTTTTTT

J: TRBJ2-7
D: .
V: TRBV11-2
size: .
CDR3: CASSWNPDTTYEQYF
DNA: TGTGCCAGCAGCTGGAACCCGGACACAACCTACGAGCAGTACTTC

J: TRBJ1-2
D: .
V: TRBV2
size: .
CDR3: CASWGPNRIPKYGYTF
DNA: TGTGCCAGCTGGGGGCCCAACCGGATCCCTAAGTATGGCTACACCTTC

J: TRBJ2-3
D: TRBD2
V: TRBV11-2
size: .
CDR3: CASSLGGGGTDTQYF
DNA: TGTGCCAGCAGCTTAGGCGGGGGGGGCACAGATACGCAGTATTTT

J: TRBJ1-1
D: TRBD1
V: TRBV6-5
size: .
CDR3: CASSKRQGLSTEAFF
DNA: TGTGCCAGCAGTAAACGACAGGGTTTAAGTACTGAAGCTTTCTTT

J: TRBJ1-2
D: TRBD1
V: TRBV6-1
size: .
CDR3: CASSEFRYRGVQATAPGLYGYTF
DNA: TGTGCCAGCAGTGAATTTAGGTACAGGGGAGTACAGGCAACCGCTCCCGGACTCTATGGCTACACCTTC

J: TRBJ2-1
D: TRBD2
V: TRBV5-8
size: .
CDR3: CASSSGLAGGPDNEQFF
DNA: TGTGCCAGCAGCTCTGGACTAGCGGGGGGGCCAGACAATGAGCAGTTCTTC

J: TRBJ2-5
D: .
V: TRBV4-3
size: .
CDR3: CASSRGSTEFVKTQYF
DNA: TGCGCCAGCAGCCGCGGATCAACAGAGTTCGTGAAGACCCAGTACTTC

J: TRBJ2-3
D: .
V: TRBV7-9
size: once
CDR3: CASSPANRNWTDTQYF
DNA: TGTGCCAGCAGCCCGGCGAACAGGAATTGGACAGATACGCAGTATTTT

J: TRBJ2-7
D: .
V: TRBV15
size: .
CDR3: CATSRDGAETSYEQYF
DNA: TGTGCCACCAGCAGAGATGGGGCGGAGACGTCCTACGAGCAGTACTTC

J: TRBJ2-6
D: .
V: TRBV12-1
size: .
CDR3: CASSGNIGQSRANVLTF
DNA: TGTGCCAGCAGCGGAAACATAGGACAAAGTCGGGCCAACGTCCTGACTTTC

J: TRBJ2-5
D: TRBD1
V: TRBV5-6
size: .
CDR3: CASSLTGQGNGTSETQYF
DNA: TGTGCCAGCAGCTTGACGGGACAGGGAAATGGAACATCAGAGACCCAGTACTTC

J: TRBJ1-2
D: TRBD1
V: TRBV4-3
size: .
CDR3: CASSSHRGGGYTF
DNA: TGCGCCAGCAGCTCCCACAGGGGAGGCGGCTACACCTTC